The TCR beta chain described here comes from a study of blood T cell repertoires in COVID-19. Study context: Acute and convalescent COVID-19 samples came from the United States, Italy and Spain.

CDR3 length: 17 amino acids. V shed 0 bases, J shed 0 bases, and the junction held 7 bases outside the gene matches. In germline, CDR1 is SGHRS, CDR2 YFSETQ. This clone appeared once. Assay: immunoSEQ multiplex PCR; the TCRdb copy retains only in-frame clones and omits some. The table lists roughly 160,000 clones, about 88% of them singletons. This clonotype was obtained from an elderly woman with COVID-19, enrolled during active disease. Sample: peripheral blood. The V call is TRBV5-1, the J call TRBJ1-1; the match to TRBD1 covers 8 bases. The CDR3 protein is CASSLEQGALLNTEAFF. The CDR3 bases are TGCGCCAGCAGCTTGGAGCAGGGGGCTCTATTGAACACTGAAGCTTTCTTT.